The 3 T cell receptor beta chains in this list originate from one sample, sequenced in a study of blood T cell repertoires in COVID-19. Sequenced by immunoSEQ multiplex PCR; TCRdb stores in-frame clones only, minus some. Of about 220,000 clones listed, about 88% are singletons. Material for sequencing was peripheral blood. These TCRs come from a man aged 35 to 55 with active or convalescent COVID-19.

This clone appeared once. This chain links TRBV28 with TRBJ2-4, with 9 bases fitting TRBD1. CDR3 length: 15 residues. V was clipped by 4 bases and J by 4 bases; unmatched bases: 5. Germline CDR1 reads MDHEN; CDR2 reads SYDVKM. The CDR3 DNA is TGTGCCAGCAGTTCCGCAGGGACAGGGAAAAACATTCAGTACTTC. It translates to CASSSAGTGKNIQYF.

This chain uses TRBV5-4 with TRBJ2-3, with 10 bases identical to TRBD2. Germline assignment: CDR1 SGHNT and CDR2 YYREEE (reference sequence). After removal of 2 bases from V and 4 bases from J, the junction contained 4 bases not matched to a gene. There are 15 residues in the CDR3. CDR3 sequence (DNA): TGTGCCAGCAGCTTAGCGGGGGGGCTTTCAGATACGCAGTATTTT. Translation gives CASSLAGGLSDTQYF. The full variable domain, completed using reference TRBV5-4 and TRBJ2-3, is ETGVTQSPTHLIKTRGQQVTLRCSSQSGHNTVSWYQQALGQGPQFIFQYYREEENGRGNFPPRFSGLQFPNYSSELNVNALELDDSALYLCASSLAGGLSDTQYFGPGTRLTVL.

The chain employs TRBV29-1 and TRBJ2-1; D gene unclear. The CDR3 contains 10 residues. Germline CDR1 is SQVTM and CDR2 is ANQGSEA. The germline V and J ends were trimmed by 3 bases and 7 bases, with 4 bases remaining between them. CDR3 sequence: CSVDSNEQFF. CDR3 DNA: TGCAGCGTTGATAGTAATGAGCAGTTCTTC.